The sample holds many counts of the clone carrying this TCR beta chain. The antigen remains undetermined. This record comes from a study of Graves' ophthalmopathy and Graves' hyperthyroidism. Study-wide background: Samples of peripheral blood were obtained at initial diagnosis, prior to treatment of any kind. Findings of the study overall: Predictions made by the model for ophthalmopathy progression reached more than 55% sensitivity and 72% to 85% specificity.

No donor had other autoimmune disease, uncontrolled infection, pregnancy or lactation. This CDR3 contains 14 residues. Unmatched junction bases numbered 2, after V lost 6 bases and J lost 0 bases. Amplified TCR beta CDR3 regions were obtained using RNA transcripts as template. HTBI-primed first-round RT-PCR preceded second-round multiplex PCR. TCRdb recomputed calls from the multiplex PCR reads with MiXCR, one row per CDR3 protein. The sample shows 200,000 to 250,000 distinct CDR3 sequences, 20% to 25% of them seen only once. The origin of this receptor is a woman in her forties or fifties with Graves' ophthalmopathy. This chain joins TRBV12-3 or TRBV12-4 and TRBJ2-7, with 10 bases aligning to TRBD2. The sequenced sample consisted of peripheral blood. Here the CDR3 DNA reads TGTGCCAGCAGACTAGCGGGGAGCTCCTACGAGCAGTACTTC. Its translation is CASRLAGSSYEQYF.